This TCR beta chain was sequenced in a study of Ad26.COV2.S vaccination and SARS-CoV-2 variants. Profiled with immunoSEQ multiplex PCR; TCRdb holds only in-frame clones, not every one. Among more than 350,000 clones listed, over 75% were seen once. Treatment meaning: some 20 received Ad26.COV2.S at low or high dose, single or two shots; several received placebo; per-sample allocation not given. Day 63 after the first vaccine or placebo injection was the time point for sampling. The receptor was isolated from a person between 18 and 65 years old who received the Ad26.COV2.S COVID-19 vaccine or a placebo. Material: peripheral blood, obtained in a trial of Ad26.COV2.S vaccine versus placebo.

The CDR3 region is CASSEWGGETPLHF. CDR3 DNA sequence: TGTGCCAGCAGTGAATGGGGCGGGGAAACACCCCTCCACTTT. J is TRBJ1-6 and V is TRBV25-1; tentative D call: TRBD1 (5 bases). The CDR3 loop spans 14 amino acids. CDR1 and CDR2 (germline): MGHDK, SYGVNS. V lost 1 base and J lost 11, with 12 bases in between.